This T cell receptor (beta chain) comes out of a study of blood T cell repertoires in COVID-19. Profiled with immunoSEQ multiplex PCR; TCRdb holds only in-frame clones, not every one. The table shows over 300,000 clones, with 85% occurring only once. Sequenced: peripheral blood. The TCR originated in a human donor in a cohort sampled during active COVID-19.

In DNA, the CDR3 is TGTGCCAGCAGTCGCCGGACAGGGCCTAATGAAAAACTGTTTTTT. It codes for CASSRRTGPNEKLFF. The rearrangement links TRBV6-5 to TRBJ1-4; TRBD1 matches 8 bases. CDR1 is MNHEY, CDR2 SVGAGI, per germline. V dropped 5 bases and J dropped 3; count of bases not matched to a gene: 5. The CDR3 is made up of 15 amino acids.